A selection of T cell receptor beta chains follows, all from one sample in a study of blood T cell repertoires in COVID-19. Profiling relied on immunoSEQ multiplex PCR, and the TCRdb table lists in-frame clones only, not all of them. The table shows roughly 240,000 clones, with approximately 85% occurring only once. The sample consisted of peripheral blood. These receptors came from a middle-aged man with COVID-19, enrolled during active disease. The CDR3 runs from the conserved cysteine through the conserved F or W. A D gene is named only where the DNA matches it firmly. The size of a clone is reported for some rows only, either as once, few or many, or as a class for expanded clones.

TRBV15,TRBJ1-1,.,.,CATSRTEGTEAFF,TGTGCCACCAGCAGGACGGAGGGCACTGAAGCTTTCTTT
TRBV18,TRBJ1-6,.,.,CASSPSVPGPNSPLHF,TGTGCCAGCTCACCATCCGTTCCAGGGCCGAATTCACCCCTCCACTTT
TRBV27,TRBJ2-3,.,.,CASSFSGGLGEDTQYF,TGTGCCAGCAGTTTCTCAGGGGGACTAGGGGAGGATACGCAGTATTTT
TRBV6-5,TRBJ2-3,.,.,CASRQSTDTQYF,TGTGCCAGCAGACAGAGCACAGATACGCAGTATTTT
TRBV6-5,TRBJ2-3,TRBD2,.,CAIRGTSGTDTQYF,TGTGCCATCAGAGGGACTAGCGGCACAGATACGCAGTATTTT
TRBV11-2,TRBJ1-3,.,few,CASSLVLQGSGNTIYF,TGTGCCAGCAGCTTAGTATTGCAGGGGAGCGGAAACACCATATATTTT
TRBV19,TRBJ1-5,TRBD1,once,CASSIRGTGNNQPQHF,TGTGCCAGTAGTATAAGGGGGACAGGGAACAATCAGCCCCAGCATTTT
TRBV5-5,TRBJ2-5,.,.,CASSSLLWTGVAETQYF,TGTGCCAGCAGCAGCCTACTCTGGACTGGGGTGGCAGAGACCCAGTACTTC
TRBV7-2,TRBJ1-3,.,.,CASSLLLGNTIYF,TGTGCCAGCAGCTTATTACTTGGAAACACCATATATTTT
TRBV9,TRBJ2-3,TRBD2,.,CASSVDRGGYTDTQYF,TGTGCCAGCAGCGTAGATCGCGGGGGGTACACAGATACGCAGTATTTT
TRBV11-3,TRBJ1-1,.,.,CASSLVATTEAFF,TGTGCCAGCAGCTTAGTGGCAACCACTGAAGCTTTCTTT
TRBV27,TRBJ2-1,TRBD2,.,CASSPPGLLNNEQFF,TGTGCCAGCAGTCCACCGGGACTACTCAACAATGAGCAGTTCTTC
TRBV29-1,TRBJ1-2,.,.,CSVERTRLTF,TGCAGCGTTGAGCGGACACGGCTCACCTTC
TRBV11-2,TRBJ2-7,.,few,CASSLGQGPYEQYF,TGTGCCAGCAGCTTAGGGCAGGGTCCCTACGAGCAGTACTTC
TRBV28,TRBJ2-5,.,.,CASSLGGEETQYF,TGTGCCAGCAGTTTAGGGGGCGAGGAGACCCAGTACTTC
TRBV18,TRBJ1-4,TRBD1,.,CASSPLLGQGGFEKLFF,TGTGCCAGCTCACCGCTCCTTGGACAGGGTGGCTTCGAAAAACTGTTTTTT
TRBV18,TRBJ1-6,.,.,CASSSGNNSPLHF,TGTGCCAGCTCATCCGGGAACAATTCACCCCTCCACTTT
TRBV18,TRBJ2-2,.,.,CASSAWGQGDTGELFF,TGTGCCAGCTCCGCTTGGGGCCAGGGCGACACCGGGGAGCTGTTTTTT
TRBV10-3,TRBJ2-1,.,.,CAISEEGARVMFF,TGTGCCATCAGTGAAGAAGGTGCGCGGGTGATGTTCTTC
TRBV5-4,TRBJ2-1,TRBD1,.,CASSTRDRGGNEQFF,TGTGCCAGCAGCACGAGGGACAGGGGAGGGAATGAGCAGTTCTTC
TRBV2,TRBJ2-7,.,many,CASSEVPARGLKGYEQYF,TGTGCCAGCAGTGAAGTCCCCGCGCGGGGATTAAAGGGCTACGAGCAGTACTTC
TRBV27,TRBJ2-4,TRBD1,.,CASRQIYRGAKNIQYF,TGTGCCAGCAGACAAATCTACAGGGGTGCCAAAAACATTCAGTACTTC
TRBV4-1,TRBJ2-1,TRBD2,.,CASSTYGTSGGAYNEQFF,TGCGCCAGCTCTACCTATGGGACTAGCGGGGGGGCCTACAATGAGCAGTTCTTC
TRBV5-1,TRBJ2-1,.,.,CASSLGGGYNEQFF,TGCGCCAGCAGCTTGGGTGGGGGGTACAATGAGCAGTTCTTC
TRBV7-9,TRBJ2-2,TRBD1,.,CASSFGQGALDGELFF,TGTGCCAGCAGCTTCGGACAGGGGGCCTTGGACGGGGAGCTGTTTTTT
TRBV7-6,TRBJ1-4,.,.,CASSSWRGHRAIAPELVF,TGTGCCAGCAGCTCATGGCGGGGGCACAGGGCTATCGCCCCCGAACTCGTTTTT
TRBV15,TRBJ1-1,.,once,CATSRAAALETFF,TGTGCCACCAGCAGAGCCGCAGCCCTGGAGACTTTCTTT
TRBV10-1,TRBJ2-2,.,few,CASSESRVLTGELFF,TGCGCCAGCAGTGAGTCACGGGTACTGACCGGGGAGCTGTTTTTT
TRBV9,TRBJ2-5,TRBD1,.,CASSAGQGARETQYF,TGTGCCAGCAGCGCGGGACAGGGGGCGAGGGAGACCCAGTACTTC
TRBV11-1,TRBJ2-2,TRBD1,.,CASSRGQGGTGELFF,TGTGCCAGCAGCCGTGGACAGGGGGGCACCGGGGAGCTGTTTTTT
TRBV7-8,TRBJ2-3,.,.,CASSLVYPTDTQYF,TGTGCCAGCAGCTTGGTCTATCCCACAGATACGCAGTATTTT
TRBV7-9,TRBJ2-7,TRBD1,.,CASSFPGQGDEQYF,TGTGCCAGCAGCTTTCCCGGACAGGGGGACGAGCAGTACTTC
TRBV28,TRBJ2-7,.,.,CASSQASTVFEQYF,TGTGCCAGCAGCCAAGCCTCGACAGTATTTGAGCAGTACTTC
TRBV5-6,TRBJ1-2,TRBD1,.,CASSFGTDDGYTF,TGTGCCAGCAGTTTCGGGACAGACGATGGCTACACCTTC
TRBV2,TRBJ1-6,TRBD1,.,CASRGTGEDSPLHF,TGTGCCAGCAGAGGGACAGGGGAAGATTCACCCCTCCACTTT
TRBV30,TRBJ1-2,.,.,CAWSRELANYGYTF,TGTGCCTGGAGTCGGGAACTGGCTAACTATGGCTACACCTTC
TRBV3-1/TRBV3-2,TRBJ2-5,TRBD2,.,CASSQVPSGRQETQYF,TGTGCCAGCAGCCAAGTCCCTAGCGGGAGACAAGAGACCCAGTACTTC
TRBV5-4,TRBJ2-5,TRBD1,.,CASSLDRGRGETQYF,TGTGCCAGCAGCTTGGACAGGGGGCGGGGAGAGACCCAGTACTTC
TRBV12-5,TRBJ1-2,TRBD1,once,CASGFSGTDGYTF,TGTGCTAGTGGTTTCTCCGGGACAGACGGCTACACCTTC
TRBV18,TRBJ2-1,.,.,CASSPPDSSYNEQFF,TGTGCCAGCTCACCTCCAGACTCCTCCTACAATGAGCAGTTCTTC
TRBV18,TRBJ2-1,.,once,CASSPGTTALNEQFF,TGTGCCAGCTCACCGGGTACAACAGCCCTTAATGAGCAGTTCTTC
TRBV18,TRBJ1-2,.,.,CASSPSRATNYGYTF,TGTGCCAGCTCACCGAGCAGGGCCACTAACTATGGCTACACCTTC
TRBV5-1,TRBJ1-2,TRBD1,.,CASSLSTGDVYGYTF,TGCGCCAGCAGCTTGTCGACAGGGGATGTCTATGGCTACACCTTC
TRBV27,TRBJ1-1,TRBD1,.,CASRGTGDMNTEAFF,TGTGCCAGCAGGGGGACAGGGGACATGAACACTGAAGCTTTCTTT
TRBV9,TRBJ2-6,.,.,CASSPPRREGANVLTF,TGTGCCAGCAGCCCCCCCAGGCGGGAAGGGGCCAACGTCCTGACTTTC
TRBV5-4,TRBJ2-3,.,few,CASSTQGDTQYF,TGTGCCAGCAGCACTCAGGGAGATACGCAGTATTTT
TRBV4-1,TRBJ2-7,.,.,CASSQDLGGRPYEQYF,TGCGCCAGCAGCCAAGATCTCGGGGGAAGGCCCTACGAGCAGTACTTC
TRBV5-1,TRBJ1-6,.,.,CASQGTNQRDSPLHF,TGCGCCAGCCAGGGCACCAACCAAAGAGATTCACCCCTCCACTTT
TRBV2,TRBJ1-4,TRBD1,.,CASSERVDRAEKLFF,TGTGCCAGCAGTGAACGGGTCGACAGGGCTGAAAAACTGTTTTTT
TRBV2,TRBJ2-4,.,.,CASSEQGGGLAKNIQYF,TGTGCCAGCAGTGAACAAGGGGGAGGGCTAGCCAAAAACATTCAGTACTTC
TRBV4-3,TRBJ2-7,TRBD1,.,CASSHGQGLYEQYF,TGCGCCAGCAGCCACGGACAGGGCCTCTACGAGCAGTACTTC
TRBV9,TRBJ2-3,.,.,CASSVGSSPQYF,TGTGCCAGCAGCGTAGGTAGTAGTCCGCAGTATTTT
TRBV7-8,TRBJ2-7,TRBD1,.,CASSPGTGGPYEQYF,TGTGCCAGCAGCCCAGGGACAGGGGGCCCCTACGAGCAGTACTTC
TRBV19,TRBJ2-1,TRBD2,.,CASRVAGGDNEQFF,TGTGCCAGTAGAGTAGCGGGGGGGGACAATGAGCAGTTCTTC
TRBV7-9,TRBJ2-1,TRBD2,.,CASSLTMLAGNEQFF,TGTGCCAGCAGCTTGACGATGCTAGCGGGGAATGAGCAGTTCTTC
TRBV21-1,TRBJ1-2,.,.,CASNKRQGQLYGYTF,TGTGCCAGCAACAAAAGGCAGGGACAGCTCTATGGCTACACCTTC
TRBV10-1,TRBJ2-5,TRBD2,.,CASSAVGLAGGRETQYF,TGCGCCAGCAGTGCCGTGGGACTAGCGGGGGGCCGAGAGACCCAGTACTTC
TRBV5-8,TRBJ1-4,.,.,CASSPDRAGEWVKLFF,TGTGCCAGCAGCCCCGATCGGGCAGGGGAATGGGTAAAACTGTTTTTT
TRBV15,TRBJ2-5,.,.,CATSESREETQYF,TGTGCCACCAGCGAATCGAGAGAAGAGACCCAGTACTTC
TRBV19,TRBJ1-2,.,few,CASSTNYGYTF,TGTGCCAGTAGTACGAACTATGGCTACACCTTC